This T cell receptor (beta chain) was identified in a study of T cells expressing NK-cell markers. The wider study: Sorted CD3+CD56-NKG2C+, CD3+CD56+NKG2C+ and CD3+CD56+NKG2C- T cells supplied the TCR beta repertoires.

UMIs accompanied the 5'RACE template switching by which TCR beta cDNA was made. TCRdb processed the 5' RACE reads again and assigns one entry to each CDR3 protein, with no DNA. With hundreds of thousands of distinct CDR3 sequences in the sample, the ten largest clones hold approximately 3.6%. Germline CDR1 and CDR2: DFQATT and SNEGSKA (reference sequence). The CDR3 has 16 amino acids. This sequence joins TRBV20-1 and TRBJ1-1. The receptor was isolated from a man younger than 35 in good health. Sequenced material: blood T cells: a sorted CD56 or NKG2C T cell subset, CD4+ or CD8+ T cells, or bulk PBMC T cells (not recorded which). The CDR3 loop is CSARDRGGASNTEAFF.